The entry that follows covers one TCR beta chain sequence. Study processing details: The authors estimated nucleated cell counts from reference gene primer amplification. Generated by immunoSEQ multiplex PCR, the TCRdb table keeps only in-frame clones and is missing some. The V and J calls and clone size were taken over from that table, and D and trimming were inferred from the DNA. The top ten clones hold 2.9% of a sample with around 200,000 clones, 65% to 85% of them seen once. This CDR3 comprises 11 residues. The V and J ends lost 6 bases and 8 bases respectively, with 10 bases between them. The sample comes from a study of blood T cell repertoires in COVID-19. At the level of the study: Sample material is recorded as cDNA or gDNA derived from T cells, B-cell-depleted T cells, or PBMCs.

Sequenced material: peripheral blood. This chain links TRBV12-3 or TRBV12-4 with TRBJ1-2, with unresolved D. This sequence originates from a man in his fifties or sixties with active or convalescent COVID-19. This CDR3 is CASSAGWGYTF. CDR3 in DNA: TGTGCCAGCAGCGCCGGGTGGGGCTACACCTTC.